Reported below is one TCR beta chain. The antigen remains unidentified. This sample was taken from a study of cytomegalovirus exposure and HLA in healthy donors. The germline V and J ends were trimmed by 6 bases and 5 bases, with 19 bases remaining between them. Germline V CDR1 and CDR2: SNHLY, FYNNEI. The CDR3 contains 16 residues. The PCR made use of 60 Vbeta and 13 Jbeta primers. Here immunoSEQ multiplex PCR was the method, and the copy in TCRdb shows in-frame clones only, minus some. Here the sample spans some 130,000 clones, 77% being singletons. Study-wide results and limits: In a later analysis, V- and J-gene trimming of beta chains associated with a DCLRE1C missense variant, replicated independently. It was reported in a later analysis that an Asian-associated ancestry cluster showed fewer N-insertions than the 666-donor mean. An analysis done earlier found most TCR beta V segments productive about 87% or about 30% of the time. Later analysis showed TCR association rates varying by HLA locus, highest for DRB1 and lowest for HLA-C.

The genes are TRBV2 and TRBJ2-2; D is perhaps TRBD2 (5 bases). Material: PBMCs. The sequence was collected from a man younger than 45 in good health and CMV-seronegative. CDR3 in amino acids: CASRKALLRGTGELFF. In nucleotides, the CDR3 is TGTGCCAGCAGAAAGGCGTTATTACGAGGGACCGGGGAGCTGTTTTTT.